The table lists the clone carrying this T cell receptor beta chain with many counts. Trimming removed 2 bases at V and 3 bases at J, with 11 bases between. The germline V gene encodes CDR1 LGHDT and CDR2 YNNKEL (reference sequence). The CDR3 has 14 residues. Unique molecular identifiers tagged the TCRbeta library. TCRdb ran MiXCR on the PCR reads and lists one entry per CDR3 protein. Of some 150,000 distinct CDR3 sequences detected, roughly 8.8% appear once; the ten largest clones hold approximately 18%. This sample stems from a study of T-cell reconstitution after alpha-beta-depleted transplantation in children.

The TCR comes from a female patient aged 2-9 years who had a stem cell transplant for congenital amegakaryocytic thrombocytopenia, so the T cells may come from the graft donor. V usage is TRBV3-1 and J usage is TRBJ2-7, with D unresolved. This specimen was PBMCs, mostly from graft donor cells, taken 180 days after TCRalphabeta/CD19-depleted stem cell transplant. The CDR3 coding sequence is TGTGCCAGCAGCCAATGGTACAACAACTACGAGCAGTACTTC. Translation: CASSQWYNNYEQYF.